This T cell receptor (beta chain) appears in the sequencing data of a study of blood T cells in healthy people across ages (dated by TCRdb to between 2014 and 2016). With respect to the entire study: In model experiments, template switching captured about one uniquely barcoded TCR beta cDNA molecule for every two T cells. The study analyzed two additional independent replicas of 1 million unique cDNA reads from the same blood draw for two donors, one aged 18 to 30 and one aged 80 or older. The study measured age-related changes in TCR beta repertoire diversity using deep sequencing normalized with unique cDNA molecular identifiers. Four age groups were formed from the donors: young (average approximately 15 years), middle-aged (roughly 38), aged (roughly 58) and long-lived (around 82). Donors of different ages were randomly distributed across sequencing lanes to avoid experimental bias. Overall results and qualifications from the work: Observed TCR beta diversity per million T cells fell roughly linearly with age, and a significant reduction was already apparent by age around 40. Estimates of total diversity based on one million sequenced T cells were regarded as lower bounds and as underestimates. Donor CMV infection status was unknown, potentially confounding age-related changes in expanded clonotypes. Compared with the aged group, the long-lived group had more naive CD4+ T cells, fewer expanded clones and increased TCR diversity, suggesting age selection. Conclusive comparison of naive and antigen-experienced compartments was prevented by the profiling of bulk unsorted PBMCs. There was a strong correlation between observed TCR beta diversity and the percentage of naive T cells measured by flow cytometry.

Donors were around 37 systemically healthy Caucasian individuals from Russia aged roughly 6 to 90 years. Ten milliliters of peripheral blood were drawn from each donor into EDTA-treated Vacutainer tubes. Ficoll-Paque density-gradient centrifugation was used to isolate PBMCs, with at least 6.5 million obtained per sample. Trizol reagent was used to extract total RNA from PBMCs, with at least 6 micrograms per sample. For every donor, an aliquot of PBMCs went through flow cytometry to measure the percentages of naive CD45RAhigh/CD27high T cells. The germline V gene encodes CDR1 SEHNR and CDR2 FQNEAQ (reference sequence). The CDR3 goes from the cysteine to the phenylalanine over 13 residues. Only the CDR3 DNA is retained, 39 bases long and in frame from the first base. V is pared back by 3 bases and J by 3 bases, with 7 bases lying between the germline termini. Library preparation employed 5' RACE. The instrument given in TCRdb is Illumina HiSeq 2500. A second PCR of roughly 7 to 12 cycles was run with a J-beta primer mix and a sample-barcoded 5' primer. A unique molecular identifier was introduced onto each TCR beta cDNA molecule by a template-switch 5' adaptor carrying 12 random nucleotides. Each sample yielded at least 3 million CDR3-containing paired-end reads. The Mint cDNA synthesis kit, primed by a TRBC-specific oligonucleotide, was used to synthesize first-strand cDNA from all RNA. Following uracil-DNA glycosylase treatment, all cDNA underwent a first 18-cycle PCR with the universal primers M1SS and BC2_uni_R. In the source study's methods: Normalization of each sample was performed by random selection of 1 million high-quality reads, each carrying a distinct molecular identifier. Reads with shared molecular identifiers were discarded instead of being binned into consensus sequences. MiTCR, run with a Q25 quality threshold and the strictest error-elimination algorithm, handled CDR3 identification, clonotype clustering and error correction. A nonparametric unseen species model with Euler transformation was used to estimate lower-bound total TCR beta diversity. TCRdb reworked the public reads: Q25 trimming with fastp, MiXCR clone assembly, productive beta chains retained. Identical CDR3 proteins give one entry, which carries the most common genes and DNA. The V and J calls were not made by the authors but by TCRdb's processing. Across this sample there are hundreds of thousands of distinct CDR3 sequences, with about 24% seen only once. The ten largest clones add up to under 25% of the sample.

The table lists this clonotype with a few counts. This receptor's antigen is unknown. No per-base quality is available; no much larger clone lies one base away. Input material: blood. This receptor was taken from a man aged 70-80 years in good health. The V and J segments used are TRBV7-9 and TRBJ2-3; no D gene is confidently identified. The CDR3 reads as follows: CASSFPQTDTQYF. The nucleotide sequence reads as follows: TGTGCCAGCAGCTTCCCCCAAACAGATACGCAGTATTTT.